This TCR beta chain was profiled in a study of cytomegalovirus exposure and HLA in healthy donors. Clones were read by immunoSEQ multiplex PCR, and TCRdb kept only the in-frame ones, dropping some. Among 50,000 to 65,000 clones listed, approximately 89% were seen once. V lost 8 bases to trimming and J lost 10 bases; unmatched junction nucleotides: 8. CDR3 length equals 11 residues. Germline CDR1 is DFQATT and CDR2 is SNEGSKA (reference sequence). The receptor was derived from a woman aged 18 to 35 in good health and CMV-seropositive. The sequenced sample consisted of PBMCs. The chain uses TRBV20-1 and TRBJ1-1; 9 nucleotides align to TRBD1. DNA for the CDR3: TGCAGTTCCGGACAGGGGCGAGGAGCTTTCTTT. It codes for CSSGQGRGAFF.